This T cell receptor beta chain appears in the sequencing data of a study of T cell changes during pregnancy in multiple sclerosis. Sequencing used immunoSEQ multiplex PCR; TCRdb keeps in-frame clones, though not all of them. The sample shows tens of thousands of clones, just under 95% of them seen only once. CDR3 length: 13 residues. Germline CDR1 is SGDLS and CDR2 is YYNGEE. V was trimmed by 0 bases and J by 3 bases, leaving 6 bases between them. The source is a female donor in good health, enrolled as a control in a pregnancy study. V usage is TRBV9 and J usage is TRBJ2-5; tentatively, D is TRBD1 (6 bases). Sequences were derived from peripheral blood, sampled after pregnancy. CDR3 sequence (DNA): TGTGCCAGCAGCGTAGCAGGGGAAGAGACCCAGTACTTC. Translation: CASSVAGEETQYF.